These 5 T cell receptor beta chains came from one sample sequenced in a study of T cells in Graves' hyperthyroidism and ophthalmopathy (dated by TCRdb to the late 2010s). The library was made by multiplex PCR. The instrument given in TCRdb is Illumina HiSeq 2000. Amplification of TCR beta CDR3 regions was carried out from RNA transcripts. The TCR CDR3 was subjected to a first round of RT-PCR using the HTBI primer set and the Qiagen OneStep RT-PCR kit. The public reads were reanalyzed by TCRdb: fastp trimming at Q25, MiXCR alignment, in-frame beta chains only. Duplicate CDR3 protein sequences are folded into a single record with the most common DNA and genes. In all, the sample holds approximately 620,000 distinct CDR3 sequences, and more than 15% of those were seen once. Jointly, the top ten make up about 3.5% of the sample. Input material: blood. These TCRs come from a woman in her thirties or forties with Graves' ophthalmopathy.

V is TRBV14 and J is TRBJ2-3; no reliable D call. From germline, CDR1 is SGHDN and CDR2 FVKESK. V lost 0 bases and J lost 1, with 11 bases in between. The CDR3 has 16 residues. In DNA, the CDR3 is TGTGCCAGCAGCCAAGATGAACAGATCCGCACAGATACGCAGTATTTT. This sequence encodes CASSQDEQIRTDTQYF. Full variable domain (outside the CDR3, taken from reference TRBV14 and TRBJ2-3): EAGVTQFPSHSVIEKGQTVTLRCDPISGHDNLYWYRRVMGKEIKFLLHFVKESKQDESGMPNNRFLAERTGGTYSTLKVQPAELEDSGVYFCASSQDEQIRTDTQYFGPGTRLTVL.

This clonotype was picked up a small number of times. The CDR3 loop is CATSNRAADEQYF. In DNA form, the CDR3 reads TGTGCCACCAGCAACCGGGCCGCGGACGAGCAGTACTTC. The chain is built from TRBV15 and TRBJ2-7, with unresolved D. The germline CDR1 and CDR2 sequences are LNHNV and YYDKDF (reference sequence). V was shortened by 4 bases and J by 5 bases, with 12 bases between the two germline ends. CDR3 size: 13 residues.

This clonotype was seen many times. The chain couples TRBV24-1 to TRBJ2-2, with D perhaps matching TRBD1 (6 bases). This CDR3 region has 15 residues. Trimming cost V 3 bases and J 3 bases, with 10 bases left between them. CDR1 KGHDR and CDR2 SFDVKD come from the germline V gene. The CDR3 loop reads CATSDPQGYTGELFF. DNA of the CDR3: TGTGCCACCAGTGATCCTCAGGGGTACACCGGGGAGCTGTTTTTT.

This clonotype showed up many times. The chain is built from TRBV20-1 and TRBJ2-3; D may correspond to TRBD1 or TRBD2 (6 bases each). The ends were cut back, 7 bases at V and 0 bases at J, with 14 bases in the middle. The CDR3 contains 14 residues. Per germline, CDR1 DFQATT and CDR2 SNEGSKA (reference sequence). CDR3: CSGSQGTSTDTQYF. In DNA, the CDR3 is TGCAGTGGCAGCCAGGGGACTAGCACAGATACGCAGTATTTT.

The chain employs TRBV3-1 and TRBJ1-1; D not resolved. The CDR3 consists of 14 residues. V was cut by 4 bases and J by 4 bases, with 13 bases left in between. Germline V gene data show CDR1 as LGHDT and CDR2 as YNNKEL (reference sequence). CDR3 sequence reads: CASSPLDGITEAFF. CDR3 sequence (DNA): TGTGCCAGCAGCCCCCTGGACGGTATCACTGAAGCTTTCTTT.